This passage covers 28 T cell receptor beta chains from one sample sequenced in a study of cytomegalovirus exposure and HLA in healthy donors. This table comes from immunoSEQ multiplex PCR, and its TCRdb copy is limited to in-frame clones, with some not included. This table holds 130,000 or so clones, about 91% found once. Input material: PBMCs. These receptors were obtained from a young woman in good health and CMV-seronegative.

The chain is built from TRBV7-9 and TRBJ2-2, with TRBD1 identical over 12 bases. Germline lookup yields CDR1 SEHNR and CDR2 FQNEAQ (reference sequence). The CDR3 spans 19 residues. Germline trimming cut 9 bases from V and 0 bases from J; bases unmatched to any gene: 14. The CDR3 DNA is TGTGCCAGTACAAGCCGGGACAGGGGGCGATCCGCGAACACCGGGGAGCTGTTTTTT. Amino acids: CASTSRDRGRSANTGELFF.

The chain has TRBV15 and TRBJ1-3; D perhaps matches TRBD1 (6 bases). In germline, CDR1 is LNHNV, CDR2 YYDKDF (reference sequence). The ends were cut back, 0 bases at V and 14 bases at J, with 14 bases in the middle. This CDR3 comprises 13 residues. CDR3 amino acids: CATSRDRGDILYF. CDR3 DNA sequence: TGTGCCACCAGCAGAGATCGGGGGGACATCTTATATTTT. The whole variable domain, remainder taken from reference TRBV15 and TRBJ1-3, is DAMVIQNPRYQVTQFGKPVTLSCSQTLNHNVMYWYQQKSSQAPKLLFHYYDKDFNNEADTPDNFQSRRPNTSFCFLDIRSPGLGDTAMYLCATSRDRGDILYFGEGSWLTVV.

The chain is built from TRBV18 and TRBJ2-1; 8 bases line up with TRBD2. J gave up 4 bases and V 1 base, and 12 bases lay outside the gene matches. CDR1 and CDR2 from the germline V gene are KGHSH and LQKENI. The CDR3 loop spans 18 amino acids. The CDR3 region has the DNA TGTGCCAGCTCACCACTTGGAAAAGAAGCGGGGGCGTACAATGAGCAGTTCTTC. It is translated as CASSPLGKEAGAYNEQFF.

The gene calls are TRBV5-1 and TRBJ2-1; possible D gene TRBD1, 6 bases. The V end was cut by 7 bases, the J end by 3 bases, with 17 bases between. There are 15 residues in the CDR3. Germline V lookup: CDR1 SGHRS, CDR2 YFSETQ. The CDR3 DNA reads TGCGCCAGCCAAACCGGGACATCGGGCTACAATGAGCAGTTCTTC. Residues: CASQTGTSGYNEQFF.

This clone was observed a few times. The chain is built from TRBV13 and TRBJ2-7; TRBD2 is a possible D gene (6 bases). This CDR3 region has 14 residues. The ends were cut back, 5 bases at V and 3 bases at J, with 14 bases in the middle. Germline CDR1 and CDR2: PRHDT and FYEKMQ (reference sequence). The CDR3 loop reads CASSPWGDVYEQYF. CDR3 bases: TGTGCCAGCAGCCCCTGGGGGGACGTCTACGAGCAGTACTTC.

The chain links TRBV6-1 to TRBJ1-5, with D possibly TRBD1 on 6 matching bases. Trimming shortened V by 7 bases and J by 1 base, and 14 bases separated the two germline ends. CDR1 is MNHNS and CDR2 is SASEGT in the germline V gene. The CDR3 runs 15 residues. The CDR3 loop is CASNQDRSSNQPQHF. The CDR3 DNA reads as TGTGCCAGCAACCAAGACAGGTCGAGCAATCAGCCCCAGCATTTT.

This clone was observed a single time. Different DNA sequences within this sample yield the same CDR3. V and J are TRBV5-1 and TRBJ1-4; 11 positions agree with TRBD1. CDR3 length: 14 amino acids. V lost 4 bases and J lost 7; bases outside the gene matches: 3. Germline CDR1 and CDR2: SGHRS and YFSETQ. DNA for the CDR3: TGCGCCAGCAGCCTGGGGACAGGGGGTGAAAAACTGTTTTTT. It yields the protein CASSLGTGGEKLFF.

The chain carries TRBV19 and TRBJ1-2, with 8 bases matching TRBD1. The CDR3 covers 16 residues. The germline CDR1 and CDR2 sequences are LNHDA and SQIVND (reference sequence). The V gene end was trimmed by 3 bases and the J gene end by 4 bases; junction bases not matched to a gene: 10. DNA for the CDR3: TGTGCCAGTAGTATGCAGGGACAGGCAGGAAGCTATGGCTACACCTTC. Its translation: CASSMQGQAGSYGYTF.

The chain combines TRBV18 with TRBJ1-2; unclear D gene. The length of the CDR3 is 13 residues. Trimming pared 0 bases from V and 6 bases from J, leaving 8 bases between. Germline CDR1 reads KGHSH; CDR2 reads LQKENI. The CDR3 loop reads CASSPPSQHGYTF. Here the CDR3 DNA reads TGTGCCAGCTCACCACCTTCACAGCATGGCTACACCTTC.

This chain uses TRBV19 with TRBJ1-2; 10 bases fit TRBD1. The CDR3 has 14 residues. J was trimmed by 5 bases and V by 5 bases; bases with no gene match: 5. In germline, CDR1 is LNHDA, CDR2 SQIVND (reference sequence). For the CDR3, the DNA is TGTGCCAGTAGTTGGGACAGGGGAGGATATGGCTACACCTTC. The encoded protein is CASSWDRGGYGYTF.

This chain links TRBV4-1 with TRBJ1-1; D unclear. Trimming pared 1 base from V and 5 bases from J, leaving 11 bases between. The CDR3 extends over 14 amino acids. Germline CDR1 reads MGHRA; CDR2 reads YSYEKL. CDR3 in DNA: TGCGCCAGCAGCCAAGTTCAGGTTGGTACTGAAGCTTTCTTT. The encoded protein is CASSQVQVGTEAFF.

The chain links TRBV6-5 to TRBJ1-4, with 7 positions matching TRBD1. The CDR3 is 15 residues long. The J segment lost 8 bases and the V segment lost 0 bases, leaving 6 bases of the junction unmatched. In germline, CDR1 is MNHEY, CDR2 SVGAGI. The chain's CDR3 is CASSYSTGLYEKLFF. The CDR3 bases are TGTGCCAGCAGTTACTCGACAGGGCTCTACGAAAAACTGTTTTTT.

The chain carries TRBV6-1 and TRBJ1-2, with D possibly TRBD1 on 5 matching bases. The V and J ends lost 6 bases and 1 base respectively, with 12 bases between them. CDR3 size: 14 residues. The germline gives CDR1 MNHNS, CDR2 SASEGT. CDR3 in DNA: TGTGCCAGCAGCCAGACAGATATTAACTATGGCTACACCTTC. Its protein product is CASSQTDINYGYTF.

V usage is TRBV5-4 and J usage is TRBJ2-5; weak D call: TRBD2 (6 bases). The CDR3 consists of 14 residues. Germline V gene sequence: CDR1 SGHNT, CDR2 YYREEE (reference sequence). Trimming removed 2 bases from V and 5 bases from J, with 13 bases in between. The CDR3 nucleotides read TGTGCCAGCAGCTTCTGGGACGGAGGGGAGACCCAGTACTTC. Its protein is CASSFWDGGETQYF.

The genes are TRBV7-9 and TRBJ2-3, with 7 bases matching TRBD2. This CDR3 has 16 residues. V lost 2 bases to trimming and J lost 3 bases; unmatched junction nucleotides: 8. Per the germline V gene, CDR1 is SEHNR and CDR2 is FQNEAQ (reference sequence). The CDR3 here is CASSLFLGRGTDTQYF. For the CDR3, the DNA is TGTGCCAGCAGCTTATTTTTGGGGCGGGGGACAGATACGCAGTATTTT.

Here the CDR3 reads CASSVATQETQYF. The CDR3 nucleotides are TGTGCCAGCAGCGTAGCTACCCAAGAGACCCAGTACTTC. The V and J genes are TRBV9 and TRBJ2-5, with D unclear. This CDR3 comprises 13 residues. V lost 0 bases, J lost 1 base, and 4 bases lay in between. CDR1 and CDR2 (germline): SGDLS, YYNGEE.

This sequence joins TRBV7-2 and TRBJ1-1, with a possible D match to TRBD1 (6 bases). The CDR3 extends over 14 amino acids. Germline V gene lookup returns CDR1 SGHTA and CDR2 FQGNSA. The V end lost 5 bases, the J end lost 4 bases, and 14 bases lay between the germline ends. In DNA, the CDR3 is TGTGCCAGCAGCCAACTACAAGGGGGCACTGAAGCTTTCTTT. Translation gives CASSQLQGGTEAFF.

The rearrangement links TRBV5-6 to TRBJ1-1; D remains unclear. The CDR3 is 15 residues long. V gave up 1 base and J gave up 1 base, with 11 bases separating them. Germline V gene lookup returns CDR1 SGHDT and CDR2 YYEEEE. CDR3 sequence (DNA): TGTGCCAGCAGCTTGTTTCAAAGCCAGAACACTGAAGCTTTCTTT. This translates into CASSLFQSQNTEAFF.

The chain recombines TRBV27 with TRBJ1-3; possibly TRBD1 for D (5 bases). The CDR3 has 15 residues. Trimming pared 5 bases from V and 10 bases from J, leaving 21 bases between. Germline V gives CDR1 MNHEY, CDR2 SMNVEV (reference sequence). The CDR3 DNA follows: TGTGCCAGCAGTCCCGACGGGGGGTCACACCCGACCATATATTTT. Its protein is CASSPDGGSHPTIYF.

The chain uses TRBV5-1 and TRBJ1-4; 11 nucleotides line up with TRBD1. This CDR3 region has 19 residues. The junction had 7 bases not matched to a gene; V was cut back by 0 bases and J by 0 bases. Germline-derived CDR1 and CDR2 are SGHRS and YFSETQ. In DNA, the CDR3 is TGCGCCAGCAGCTTGGCCGGGACAGGGGGACGTGCAACTAATGAAAAACTGTTTTTT. This translates into CASSLAGTGGRATNEKLFF. Drawing the rest from reference TRBV5-1 and TRBJ1-4, the complete variable domain is KAGVTQTPRYLIKTRGQQVTLSCSPISGHRSVSWYQQTPGQGLQFLFEYFSETQRNKGNFPGRFSGRQFSNSRSEMNVSTLELGDSALYLCASSLAGTGGRATNEKLFFGSGTQLSVL.

This chain connects TRBV5-5 to TRBJ1-3, with 8 bases identical to TRBD1. J was trimmed by 4 bases and V by 4 bases; bases with no gene match: 13. CDR3 length: 17 residues. Looked up from germline, CDR1 is SGHKS and CDR2 is YYEKEE (reference sequence). CDR3 DNA: TGTGCCAGCAGCCAAACTGCTACAGGGGGAAAAGGAAACACCATATATTTT. Protein sequence: CASSQTATGGKGNTIYF.

This chain connects TRBV5-1 to TRBJ1-1, with unresolved D. With 0 bases removed from V and 4 bases from J, the gap between germline ends came to 13 bases. The CDR3 runs 15 residues. Germline CDR1 reads SGHRS; CDR2 reads YFSETQ. CDR3 residues: CASSLAWPPGTEAFF. The CDR3 coding sequence is TGCGCCAGCAGCTTGGCCTGGCCGCCGGGCACTGAAGCTTTCTTT.

The rearrangement links TRBV6-1 to TRBJ2-7; a possible D gene is TRBD1 (5 bases). Trimming removed 3 bases from V and 3 bases from J, with 9 bases in between. Per germline, CDR1 MNHNS and CDR2 SASEGT. The CDR3 spans 13 residues. This CDR3 is CASSEQGNYEQYF. The CDR3 bases are TGTGCCAGCAGTGAGCAGGGAAACTACGAGCAGTACTTC.

V and J are TRBV7-9 and TRBJ1-1, with no clear D. Trimming left V 5 bases short and J 4 bases short, with 8 bases between. CDR1 SEHNR and CDR2 FQNEAQ come from the germline V gene (reference sequence). This CDR3 contains 12 residues. CDR3 in amino acids: CASSLFPTEAFF. The CDR3 region has the DNA TGTGCCAGCAGCCTGTTTCCCACTGAAGCTTTCTTT.

This chain links TRBV5-6 with TRBJ1-6; 9 bases map to TRBD1. Germline CDR1 reads SGHDT; CDR2 reads YYEEEE. The J segment lost 7 bases and the V segment lost 2 bases, leaving 7 bases of the junction unmatched. This CDR3 is built from 16 residues. DNA for the CDR3: TGTGCCAGCAGCTTATTTGGTGGGACAGGGAATTCACCCCTCCACTTT. Amino acids: CASSLFGGTGNSPLHF.

This chain connects TRBV5-4 to TRBJ2-5, with D uncertain. The CDR3 extends over 12 amino acids. CDR1 is SGHNT and CDR2 is YYREEE in the germline V gene (reference sequence). V was cut by 2 bases and J by 4 bases, with 6 bases left in between. The CDR3 DNA reads as TGTGCCAGCAGCTTCAGGTTAGAGACCCAGTACTTC. Protein sequence: CASSFRLETQYF. Based on the CDR3 plus reference TRBV5-4 and TRBJ2-5, the full variable domain is ETGVTQSPTHLIKTRGQQVTLRCSSQSGHNTVSWYQQALGQGPQFIFQYYREEENGRGNFPPRFSGLQFPNYSSELNVNALELDDSALYLCASSFRLETQYFGPGTRLLVL.

This chain joins TRBV6-5 and TRBJ1-6; D is ambiguous. The V gene lost 2 bases and the J gene lost 8 bases, with 16 bases spanning the gap. The CDR3 contains 16 residues. Germline loops: CDR1 MNHEY, CDR2 SVGAGI. The CDR3 loop reads CASSYAKGGSDSPLHF. The CDR3 DNA follows: TGTGCCAGCAGTTACGCCAAGGGAGGGTCTGATTCACCCCTCCACTTT.

This sequence joins TRBV21-1 and TRBJ2-3; TRBD2 was called by the table and not checked on the DNA. TRBV21-1 is assigned pseudogene status. The CDR3 loop spans 13 amino acids. CDR3 sequence: CASSTGVSDTQYF. The DNA of the CDR3 is TGTGCCAGCAGCACGGGGGTATCAGATACGCAGTATTTT.